This TCR beta chain originates from a study of cytomegalovirus exposure and HLA in healthy donors. General observations from the study: Apart from CMV serostatus, no immune exposure information was available. The study flagged approximately 180 TCR beta chains as cytomegalovirus-associated. Cytomegalovirus status was reportedly diagnosed by the classifier with high specificity and sensitivity.

A word on this clone: Its antigen is undetermined.

The PCR had 60 Vbeta and 13 Jbeta primers. Sequencing used immunoSEQ multiplex PCR; TCRdb keeps in-frame clones, though not all of them. The sample contains roughly 120,000 clones, approximately 86% of which appear only once. This CDR3 comprises 17 residues. Germline values: CDR1 SGHRS, CDR2 YFSETQ. The rearrangement joins TRBV5-1 to TRBJ1-5; perhaps TRBD1 as D (5 bases). The origin of this receptor is a man aged 35-49 years in good health and CMV-seronegative. The sample comprised PBMCs. CDR3 bases: TGCGCGTGGGGGGGTAGGGCGGGAGACGGTAGCAATCAGCCCCAGCATTTT. It translates to CAWGGRAGDGSNQPQHF.